The subject of this entry is one T cell receptor beta chain. The specificity of this receptor is unknown. Base qualities are missing; no much larger clone stands one base away. This sample is part of a study of patients and donors after allogeneic stem cell transplantation (dated by TCRdb to 2020 to 2021). Inclusive of the bounding cysteine and phenylalanine, the CDR3 is 14 residues long. The only DNA kept is the CDR3, 42 bases in frame from the first base. The germline V gene (reference sequence) provides CDR1 DFQATT and CDR2 SNEGSKA. Ends trimmed: V by 6 bases, J by 8 bases; bases unmatched to a gene: 10. Libraries were made using RT-PCR. TCRdb shows the sequencer as NextSeq 550. TCRdb reprocessed the public reads (quality trimming at Q25 with fastp, clone calling with MiXCR) and kept in-frame beta chains. Rows matching on CDR3 protein sequence are summarized as one entry with the most common DNA and genes. Counted in this sample were tens of thousands of distinct CDR3 sequences; around 27% of them appeared once. The top ten constitute 26% of the sample.

In this chain, TRBV20-1 is recombined with TRBJ1-3; 10 nucleotides in the junction match TRBD1. The material sequenced was blood, either unsorted or a sorted T cell fraction (not recorded which). The source of this sequence is a human donor who was either an allogeneic HSCT recipient or a stem cell or donor lymphocyte infusion donor (not recorded which). It is not recorded whose cells these are; they may come from a transplant donor. The nucleotide sequence reads TGCAGTGCGTTTCACTGGGACAGGGGTTACACCATATATTTT. It specifies CSAFHWDRGYTIYF.